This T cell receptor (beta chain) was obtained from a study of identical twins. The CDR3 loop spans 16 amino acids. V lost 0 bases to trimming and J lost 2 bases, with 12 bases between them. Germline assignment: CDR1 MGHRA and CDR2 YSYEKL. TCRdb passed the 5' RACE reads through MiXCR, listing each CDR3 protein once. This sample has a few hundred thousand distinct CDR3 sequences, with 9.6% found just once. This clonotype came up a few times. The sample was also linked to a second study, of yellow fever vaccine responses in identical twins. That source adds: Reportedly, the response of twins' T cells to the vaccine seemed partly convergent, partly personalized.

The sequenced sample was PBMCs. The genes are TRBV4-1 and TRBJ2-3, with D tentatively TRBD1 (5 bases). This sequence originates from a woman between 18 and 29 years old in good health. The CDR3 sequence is CASSQDGADLTDTQYF. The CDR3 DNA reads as TGCGCCAGCAGCCAAGATGGGGCGGACCTCACAGATACGCAGTATTTT.